This TCR beta chain comes out of a study of PD-1 blockade in classical Hodgkin lymphoma (TCRdb year 2020). Background for the entire study: Nivolumab dosing was 3 mg/kg intravenously every 2 weeks, continuing until either disease progression or unacceptable toxicity. The study used TCR beta sequencing and CyTOF to define a peripheral blood immune signature of response to PD-1 blockade in classical Hodgkin lymphoma. What the authors observed across the whole study: Diversity was lower in patients who began nivolumab less than 1 year after ASCT, so these patients were left out of later analyses to avoid confounding by immune reconstitution. The study was limited to a single clinical trial cohort, and causes of repertoire differences, possibly disease activity or prior therapy, remained undefined. Baseline TCR diversity was reported to be lower in newly diagnosed patients than in healthy donors, and even lower in relapsed/refractory patients. Trial patients achieving complete response had baseline diversity similar to newly diagnosed patients, whereas partial responders and progressors had significantly lower diversity. A significant rise by C4D1 was seen in CD4+ but not CD8+ TCR diversity (p=0.0027 vs p=0.16), with the rise being most apparent in complete responders (p=0.02).

From the cysteine through the phenylalanine, the CDR3 covers 13 amino acids. The only DNA kept is the CDR3, 39 bases in frame from the first base. Trimming takes 4 bases from V and 5 bases from J, and the germline ends sit 12 bases apart. Via the germline V gene, CDR1 is SGDLS and CDR2 YYNGEE. The Qiagen DNeasy kit was used to extract genomic DNA from unsorted PBMCs and from the negatively selected CD4+ and CD8+ fractions. TCR beta CDR3 regions were amplified by immunoSEQ multiplex PCR using primers annealing to V and J segments. Amplification bias was minimized using a synthetic immune receptor repertoire, and residual bias was removed computationally after sequencing. On the study's bioinformatics: Repertoire diversity was quantified as the Shannon entropy index using custom Python scripts. The unsorted, CD4+ and CD8+ repertoires were each analyzed separately, with the exception of combined analyses, where CD4+ and CD8+ sequences were merged in silico. A clone was considered expanded if an increase in frequency of at least 2-fold after treatment relative to C1D1 was found, and a pseudocount of 0.5 was applied to clones undetected at baseline. Clones with 0 or 1 copy at C1D1 were classified as singleton clones, and clones with 2 or more copies were classified as non-singleton clones. By matching protein sequences in sorted samples from the same patient, clones expanded in unsorted samples were annotated as CD4+, CD8+ or unknown. Wilcoxon tests were applied to paired samples to test diversity changes from C1D1 to C4D1. TCRdb took over this immuneACCESS table, retaining in-frame rearrangements with V and J assigned. Such tables are incomplete; in checked studies, under half of the missing clones stem from an unresolved V gene, and the remainder is unexplained. V and J calls and clone size are as listed in that table; D and trimming were resolved from the DNA. The sample contains around 66,000 clones, around 87% of them found a single time. The ten largest clones add up to approximately 16% of the sample.

Explained via the paper, the time point label denotes: cycle 1 day 1 (C1D1), immediately before nivolumab initiation. Every trial patient had relapsed after autologous stem cell transplantation, and cohorts A, B and C differed in prior brentuximab vedotin exposure. The trial cohort included around 60 patients with relapsed/refractory classical Hodgkin lymphoma, and each patient had a best overall response of complete response, partial response or progressive disease. In the multi-cohort phase II CheckMate 205 trial, trial patients received single-agent nivolumab. Best overall response was determined by an independent review committee according to the 2007 International Working Group response criteria. Trial PBMCs were obtained immediately prior to nivolumab initiation (C1D1) and on therapy at cycle 2 day 1 and cycle 4 day 1. After peripheral blood was drawn into 8 mL Vacutainer Cell Preparation Tubes, PBMCs were isolated by centrifugation and then cryopreserved.

As for this clone: Which antigen it targets is not known. Base qualities are not at hand, and no much larger clone is one base apart.

Rearrangement joined TRBV9 to TRBJ2-5, with a weak D call of TRBD2 (5 bases match). The sequence was collected from a human donor with classical Hodgkin lymphoma. This specimen was peripheral blood mononuclear cells (PBMCs), taken at baseline. The DNA is TGTGCCAGCAGCAGCGGAACGGGTGAGACCCAGTACTTC. Its translation reads: CASSSGTGETQYF. Reference TRBV9 and TRBJ2-5 genes cover what lies past the CDR3, so the full variable domain is DSGVTQTPKHLITATGQRVTLRCSPRSGDLSVYWYQQSLDQGLQFLIQYYNGEERAKGNILERFSAQQFPDLHSELNLSSLELGDSALYFCASSSGTGETQYFGPGTRLLVL.